The clone carrying this T cell receptor beta chain ranks as medium-sized. Its cognate antigen is unknown. The sample comes from a study of tumor-infiltrating lymphocytes in primary liver carcinoma. The researchers produced TCR beta cDNA from 400 to 650 ng total RNA with a constant-region primer. Construction of TCR beta libraries relied on three successive nested multiplex PCR rounds employing slightly modified ARM-PCR. Both of the initial two PCR rounds ran for 10 cycles and employed TRBV1-TRBV30 forward primers alongside a C-beta reverse primer. One entry per CDR3 protein, called by TCRdb with MiXCR from the multiplex PCR reads. The table has tens of thousands of distinct CDR3 sequences, over 65% seen once. Broader study findings: With p = 0.039, the top-250-clone fraction in tumors significantly exceeded that in blood. Tumor-adjacent and tumor-blood pairs showed less overlap than tumor region pairs.

Each 20-30 mg portion of unsorted bulk tissue served as the source for co-extraction of RNA and DNA. This CDR3 region has 16 residues. Germline-derived CDR1 and CDR2 are MNHEY and SVGEGT. V lost 6 bases and J 5 bases, leaving 21 bases between the germline ends. This chain uses TRBV6-2 or TRBV6-3 with TRBJ2-3; D is possibly TRBD1 or TRBD2 (5 bases each). Sequenced sample: liver tumor tissue from sampling region 5. Subset given: tumor region T5, tumor centre. This clonotype was sampled from a man aged 35-49 years with primary liver carcinoma and hepatitis B virus infection. The CDR3 DNA follows: TGTGCCAGCAGCTTCCTAGGACGGCTTGGGGGAGATACGCAGTATTTT. Translation: CASSFLGRLGGDTQYF.